These T cell receptor beta chains were read from a single sample in a study of T cell responses to AZD1222 COVID-19 vaccine. Produced via immunoSEQ multiplex PCR; TCRdb's table is partial and in-frame only. The sample gives approximately 140,000 clones, roughly 94% of which show up once; roughly 1.2% is in the top ten. The starting material was peripheral blood, obtained on day 0 of AZD1222 vaccination. These receptors originate from an adult in good health. Each CDR3 is given with its conserved first and last residue. Fields, in order: V gene, J gene, clone size, D gene, CDR3 DNA, CDR3 protein. D genes are given only for firm matches. Expanded clones get a size class; other rows say once, few or many, or leave the size out.

TRBV5-1	TRBJ2-5	NA	TRBD2	TGCGCCAGCAGCGTCGGGGGGTCGGCAGGGAGCCAAGAGACCCAGTACTTC	CASSVGGSAGSQETQYF
TRBV6-5	TRBJ2-5	NA	NA	TGTGCCAGCAGTTACCAGGCAGGCGGGGAGACCCAGTACTTC	CASSYQAGGETQYF
TRBV24-1	TRBJ2-5	NA	NA	TGTGCCACCAGTGCCTCCGGGACCCAGTACTTC	CATSASGTQYF
TRBV6-5	TRBJ2-5	NA	TRBD1	TGTGCCAGCAGTCTACAGGGGCCCGGTGGAGAGACCCAGTACTTC	CASSLQGPGGETQYF
TRBV7-9	TRBJ1-2	NA	TRBD1	TGTGCCAGCAGTCATAGGGGTCAGGGACAGGGATTTAAGAATGGCTACACCTTC	CASSHRGQGQGFKNGYTF
TRBV11-2	TRBJ1-2	NA	NA	TGTGCCAGCAGCCCCAGGCCGGGGGGCTTATCTAACTATGGCTACACCTTC	CASSPRPGGLSNYGYTF
TRBV7-9	TRBJ1-1	NA	NA	TGTGCCAGCAGCCCCTACTGGAGCACTGAAGCTTTCTTT	CASSPYWSTEAFF
TRBV18	TRBJ1-1	once	TRBD1	TGTGCCAGCTCACCCTGGACAGGGAAGGTAAGCGGCACTGAAGCTTTCTTT	CASSPWTGKVSGTEAFF
TRBV19	TRBJ1-1	NA	NA	TGTGCCAGTAAGGAGAACACTGAAGCTTTCTTT	CASKENTEAFF
TRBV19	TRBJ2-3	NA	NA	TGTGCCAGTAGTATAGTCCACAGTAACACAGATACGCAGTATTTT	CASSIVHSNTDTQYF
TRBV19	TRBJ2-2	NA	TRBD2	TGTGCCAGTAGTACCCTAGCGGGTACCGGGGAGCTGTTTTTT	CASSTLAGTGELFF
TRBV12-3/TRBV12-4	TRBJ2-1	NA	NA	TGTGCCAGCAGTTTTGGAGGAGTTGCGCAGTTCTTC	CASSFGGVAQFF
TRBV28	TRBJ1-6	once	NA	TGTGCCAGCAGTTTACCACAACTTAATTCACCCCTCCACTTT	CASSLPQLNSPLHF
TRBV2	TRBJ1-6	NA	NA	TGTGCCAGCAGTGAACAGACTCCACCCCTCCACTTT	CASSEQTPPLHF
TRBV10-3	TRBJ2-5	NA	TRBD1	TGTGCCATCAGTGTCGCCGGGCCGGGACAGGGGGCCCAAGAGACCCAGTACTTC	CAISVAGPGQGAQETQYF
TRBV13	TRBJ1-2	NA	NA	TGTGCCAGCAGCCAAACAGGGTTTGACTATGGCTACACCTTC	CASSQTGFDYGYTF
TRBV5-6	TRBJ2-1	NA	NA	TGTGCCAGCAGCTTGGAGGGGAAAGGCTCCTACAATGAGCAGTTCTTC	CASSLEGKGSYNEQFF
TRBV5-1	TRBJ2-1	NA	TRBD2	TGCGCCAGCAGCTTTAGCGGGAGCACCTCCTACAATGAGCAGTTCTTC	CASSFSGSTSYNEQFF
TRBV6-5	TRBJ1-3	NA	NA	TGTGCCAGCAGTTATGGGGGGTACTCTGGAAACACCATATATTTT	CASSYGGYSGNTIYF
TRBV7-3	TRBJ2-1	NA	TRBD2	TGTGCCAGCAGCTTAGGTAGCGGGGCTGGAGAGAATGAGCAGTTCTTC	CASSLGSGAGENEQFF
TRBV5-1	TRBJ2-2	NA	NA	TGCGCCAGCAGCTTTAAATACACCGGGGAGCTGTTTTTT	CASSFKYTGELFF
TRBV27	TRBJ1-5	NA	TRBD1	TGTGCCAGCAGTTTAGGGACAGGGGGCAATCAGCCCCAGCATTTT	CASSLGTGGNQPQHF
TRBV18	TRBJ1-5	NA	NA	TGTGCCAGCTCAACCGGGACCATCGGGGCCCAGCATTTT	CASSTGTIGAQHF
TRBV5-1	TRBJ2-2	once	TRBD2	TGCGCCAGCAGCCCACGGGGGGGACTAGCGGACACCGGGGAGCTGTTTTTT	CASSPRGGLADTGELFF
TRBV7-6	TRBJ1-2	NA	TRBD1	TGTGCCAGCAGCTTAGGGGGGACAGGGAATAAGGGCTACACCTTC	CASSLGGTGNKGYTF
TRBV25-1	TRBJ2-5	NA	TRBD1	TGTGCCAGCACAACAGGGGCTCGAGAGACCCAGTACTTC	CASTTGARETQYF
TRBV28	TRBJ1-2	once	NA	TGTGCCAGCAGTTTAAGGGATAAAAATGGCTACACCTTC	CASSLRDKNGYTF
TRBV28	TRBJ1-1	NA	NA	TGTGCCAGCAGTTTAATAGTAATGAACACTGAAGCTTTCTTT	CASSLIVMNTEAFF
TRBV5-1	TRBJ2-1	NA	NA	TGCGCCAGCAGCTTGGAGGACGGGAGCTCCTACAATGAGCAGTTCTTC	CASSLEDGSSYNEQFF
TRBV2	TRBJ2-1	NA	NA	TGTGCCAGCAGTGAAGAACCCGCGAGCTCCTACAATGAGCAGTTCTTC	CASSEEPASSYNEQFF
TRBV27	TRBJ1-5	NA	NA	TGTGCCAGCAGTTTAGCCAGGAATCAGCCCCAGCATTTT	CASSLARNQPQHF
TRBV19	TRBJ1-4	NA	TRBD1	TGTGCCAGTAGTCAACAGGGGGCTTTGAATGAAAAACTGTTTTTT	CASSQQGALNEKLFF
TRBV5-6	TRBJ1-2	NA	NA	TGTGCCAGCAGCCCAGGATTGAGCTATGGCTACACCTTC	CASSPGLSYGYTF
TRBV19	TRBJ1-2	once	NA	TGTGCCAGTAGTAAAGATGGGTATGGCTACACCTTC	CASSKDGYGYTF
TRBV7-9	TRBJ2-2	NA	TRBD1	TGTGCCAGCAGTTTTCCAACCGGGACAGGATCTCGGAACGCCGGGGAGCTGTTTTTT	CASSFPTGTGSRNAGELFF
TRBV6-5	TRBJ1-2	NA	NA	TGTGCCAGCACTAACGACGTGTGGGGGATGAATGGCTACACCTTC	CASTNDVWGMNGYTF
TRBV5-1	TRBJ1-3	NA	NA	TGCGCCAGCAGTGGGGGGTACTCTGGAAACACCATATATTTT	CASSGGYSGNTIYF
TRBV5-1	TRBJ1-1	NA	NA	TGCGCCAGCAGCTTGGTACTGAACACTGAAGCTTTCTTT	CASSLVLNTEAFF
TRBV18	TRBJ1-2	NA	TRBD1	TGTGCCAGCTCCCGGGAGAGGGGGCTGAACTATGGCTACACCTTC	CASSRERGLNYGYTF
TRBV7-3	TRBJ1-2	NA	NA	TGTGCCAGCAGCTTTCAGGGGTTTAGCGGCTACACCTTC	CASSFQGFSGYTF
TRBV5-1	TRBJ1-1	NA	NA	TGCGCCAGCAGCCTGTGGGGTGGGGAAGGGAACACTGAAGCTTTCTTT	CASSLWGGEGNTEAFF
TRBV12-3/TRBV12-4	TRBJ1-5	NA	NA	TGTGCCAGCAGTTTGGGCAGGGTCCAGCCCCAGCATTTT	CASSLGRVQPQHF
TRBV3-1/TRBV3-2	TRBJ2-2	NA	NA	TGTGCCAGCAGCCTCTACACCGGGGAGCTGTTTTTT	CASSLYTGELFF
TRBV28	TRBJ2-2	NA	NA	TGTGCCAGCAGTTTAGCGGGATTACTTCTGGAAGGGACCGGGGAGCTGTTTTTT	CASSLAGLLLEGTGELFF
TRBV3-1/TRBV3-2	TRBJ2-5	NA	NA	TGTGCCAGCGGGGGGGCCAAAAAGACCCAGTACTTC	CASGGAKKTQYF
TRBV3-1/TRBV3-2	TRBJ1-2	NA	NA	TGTGCCAGCAGCCAAGAGCGGCGGACTGGCTATGGCTACACCTTC	CASSQERRTGYGYTF
TRBV19	TRBJ1-1	NA	NA	TGTGCCAGTAGTAATGCAGGGGCAACCCCTGAAGCTTTCTTT	CASSNAGATPEAFF
TRBV9	TRBJ2-3	once	NA	TGTGCCAGCAGCGCCTGGGACAGCACAGATACGCAGTATTTT	CASSAWDSTDTQYF
TRBV6-5	TRBJ1-2	NA	TRBD1	TGTGCCAGCAGCTTCGGACAGGGGAGCTACACCTTC	CASSFGQGSYTF
TRBV5-6	TRBJ2-4	NA	NA	TGTGCCAGCAGTCGAGCAGGGGAGAGGGCCAAAAACATTCAGTACTTC	CASSRAGERAKNIQYF
TRBV7-9	TRBJ2-2	NA	TRBD2	TGTGCCAGCAGCTTAGCCCCCGGGGAGGGACACACCGGGGAGCTGTTTTTT	CASSLAPGEGHTGELFF